One and the same sample provided the 28 T cell receptor beta chains below, sequenced in a study of OX40 agonist ivuxolimab in advanced cancers. TCRdb's table, derived via immunoSEQ multiplex PCR, lists solely in-frame clones and lacks some. The repertoire holds more than 55,000 clones, with just over 85% as singletons. The sequences come from CD4+ or CD8+ T cells sorted from blood, collected in a trial of the OX40 agonist ivuxolimab. The receptors shown here come from an adult with an advanced solid tumor such as melanoma, head and neck, liver or kidney cancer.

DNA of the CDR3: TGTGCCAGCAGCTTCTCGGGACTAGCGGACGAGCAGTACTTC. This encodes CASSFSGLADEQYF. The chain carries TRBV5-4 and TRBJ2-7; 11 nucleotides agree with TRBD2. The V gene end was trimmed by 2 bases and the J gene end by 5 bases; junction bases not matched to a gene: 3. Germline lookup yields CDR1 SGHNT and CDR2 YYREEE (reference sequence). The CDR3 spans 14 residues.

The chain employs TRBV5-4 and TRBJ2-7; 9 bases map to TRBD1. V was clipped by 4 bases and J by 4 bases; unmatched bases: 6. CDR3 size: 14 residues. Germline V gives CDR1 SGHNT, CDR2 YYREEE (reference sequence). In DNA form, the CDR3 reads TGTGCCAGCAGCACGGGACAGGGTCTATACGAGCAGTACTTC. Translating gives CASSTGQGLYEQYF.

The rearrangement links TRBV7-9 to TRBJ1-5, with D perhaps matching TRBD1 (5 bases). This CDR3 has 15 amino acids. Deletions cut 1 base from V and 3 bases from J, with 10 bases between. Germline CDR1 is SEHNR and CDR2 is FQNEAQ (reference sequence). Here the CDR3 DNA reads TGTGCCAGCAGCTTAGGAACAGGCCTCAATCAGCCCCAGCATTTT. Encoded protein: CASSLGTGLNQPQHF.

This clone was observed once. The rearrangement links TRBV6-5 to TRBJ1-2; D is unclear. Trimming took 7 bases from V and 1 from J, leaving 10 bases between them. Germline V gives CDR1 MNHEY, CDR2 SVGAGI. The CDR3 contains 13 residues. The CDR3 nucleotides read TGTGCCAGCACCCCCGGAGTTAACTATGGCTACACCTTC. It specifies CASTPGVNYGYTF.

This rearrangement joins TRBV5-1 to TRBJ1-2; a weak D match, TRBD1 (5 bases). Trimming took off 0 bases at V and 6 bases at J, with 21 bases between the two ends. CDR1 and CDR2 (germline): SGHRS, YFSETQ. The CDR3 loop spans 17 amino acids. In DNA, the CDR3 is TGCGCCAGCAGCTTGGAATGGGGGACGGTCGGAATTAATGGCTACACCTTC. This encodes CASSLEWGTVGINGYTF.

CDR3 DNA sequence: TGTGCCAGCAGTTACAGGGACCCCACTGAAGCTTTCTTT. The encoded protein is CASSYRDPTEAFF. This sequence joins TRBV6-5 and TRBJ1-1, with D possibly being TRBD1 (5 bases). Trimming pared 2 bases from V and 4 bases from J, leaving 8 bases between. The CDR3 totals 13 residues. CDR1 and CDR2 (germline): MNHEY, SVGAGI.

The gene calls are TRBV5-6 and TRBJ1-1; possible D gene TRBD1, 6 bases. CDR1 SGHDT and CDR2 YYEEEE come from the germline V gene. The CDR3 is 16 amino acids. With 4 bases removed from V and 7 bases from J, the gap between germline ends came to 23 bases. The CDR3 reads CASSRPRGASRDEAFF. The CDR3 DNA is TGTGCCAGCAGCCGCCCCAGGGGCGCCAGTCGTGATGAAGCTTTCTTT.

The V call is TRBV6-5, the J call TRBJ1-1, with D tentatively TRBD1 (5 bases). The CDR3 runs 14 residues. The V gene's germline CDR1 is MNHEY and CDR2 SVGAGI. V lost 6 bases and J 4 bases, leaving 15 bases between the germline ends. This CDR3 is CASRRGSEGTEAFF. DNA for the CDR3: TGTGCCAGCAGGCGGGGCAGTGAGGGCACTGAAGCTTTCTTT.

This rearrangement joins TRBV11-2 to TRBJ1-2, with TRBD1 identical over 7 bases. From germline, CDR1 is SGHAT and CDR2 FQNNGV. The CDR3 covers 16 residues. The V gene end was trimmed by 6 bases and the J gene end by 4 bases; junction bases not matched to a gene: 14. The CDR3 loop reads CASRSINRGRTYGYTF. The CDR3 nucleotides read TGTGCCAGCAGGAGCATCAACAGGGGAAGGACCTATGGCTACACCTTC.

This rearrangement joins TRBV5-6 to TRBJ1-4; maybe TRBD1 (5 bases). The CDR3 runs 16 residues. Germline assignment: CDR1 SGHDT and CDR2 YYEEEE. V lost 4 bases, J lost 0 bases, and 13 bases lay in between. The CDR3 here is CASSLKGATTNEKLFF. DNA of the CDR3: TGTGCCAGCAGCCTGAAAGGGGCGACAACTAATGAAAAACTGTTTTTT.

This chain joins TRBV19 and TRBJ1-5, with 9 bases matching TRBD1. The V gene end was trimmed by 8 bases and the J gene end by 7 bases; junction bases not matched to a gene: 9. Germline V gene data show CDR1 as LNHDA and CDR2 as SQIVND (reference sequence). The length of the CDR3 is 14 residues. CDR3 residues: CASLDRGQIQPQHF. CDR3 in DNA: TGTGCCAGTTTGGACAGGGGCCAAATCCAGCCCCAGCATTTT.

The chain couples TRBV19 to TRBJ1-2; D remains ambiguous. The CDR3 is 15 residues long. Trimming cost V 0 bases and J 0 bases, with 8 bases left between them. Germline CDR1 reads LNHDA; CDR2 reads SQIVND (reference sequence). This chain's CDR3 is CASSIDWTSNYGYTF. The CDR3 bases are TGTGCCAGTAGTATAGACTGGACTTCTAACTATGGCTACACCTTC.

The chain uses TRBV5-6 and TRBJ1-5, with D possibly matching TRBD1 (5 bases). V lost 3 bases, J lost 4 bases, and 14 bases lay in between. CDR1 is SGHDT, CDR2 YYEEEE, per germline. The CDR3 is 15 residues long. The CDR3 DNA sequence: TGTGCCAGCAGCTCCAGGCGGCAGGGAAATCAGCCCCAGCATTTT. Its protein product is CASSSRRQGNQPQHF.

The CDR3 spells CASSIGNPQGETQYF. CDR3 DNA sequence: TGTGCCAGCAGCATCGGGAACCCACAGGGGGAGACCCAGTACTTC. This rearrangement joins TRBV9 to TRBJ2-5; TRBD1 aligns across 7 bases. The V and J ends lost 4 bases and 5 bases, in that order; junction bases with no gene match: 11. There are 15 residues in the CDR3. Germline CDR1 SGDLS, CDR2 YYNGEE.

The chain combines TRBV28 with TRBJ2-7; D perhaps matches TRBD1 (6 bases). Per the germline V gene, CDR1 is MDHEN and CDR2 is SYDVKM. Trimming removed 4 bases at V and 0 bases at J, with 13 bases between. The CDR3 has 15 amino acids. This CDR3 reads CASSSQGKNSYEQYF. The CDR3 DNA reads TGTGCCAGCAGTTCACAGGGAAAGAACTCCTACGAGCAGTACTTC.

The rearrangement joins TRBV6-6 to TRBJ1-1, with TRBD1 identical over 8 bases. After removal of 0 bases from V and 3 bases from J, the junction contained 3 bases not matched to a gene. Germline CDR1 MNHNY, CDR2 SVGAGI (reference sequence). This CDR3 is 15 amino acids long. CDR3 amino acids: CASSYSTGEDTEAFF. CDR3 DNA sequence: TGTGCCAGCAGTTACTCGACAGGGGAAGACACTGAAGCTTTCTTT.

This clone was observed once. V is TRBV19 and J is TRBJ2-6, with D uncertain. V was trimmed by 11 bases and J by 4 bases, leaving 12 bases between them. This CDR3 spans 13 amino acids. Germline V lookup: CDR1 LNHDA, CDR2 SQIVND (reference sequence). The CDR3 loop reads CASTLVGANVLTF. CDR3 DNA: TGTGCCTCGACACTGGTGGGGGCCAACGTCCTGACTTTC.

V is TRBV6-4 and J is TRBJ2-1, with 11 positions matching TRBD1. V trimming: 5 bases; J trimming: 8 bases; junction bases outside the gene matches: 8. This CDR3 has 15 residues. Germline V gene lookup returns CDR1 MRHNA and CDR2 SNTAGT. CDR3 bases: TGTGCCAGCAGTCTGAGGACAGGGGGCCTGGATGAGCAGTTCTTC. As protein: CASSLRTGGLDEQFF.

The rearrangement uses TRBV6-1 and TRBJ1-3; possibly TRBD1 for D (6 bases). CDR1 is MNHNS, CDR2 SASEGT, per germline. The CDR3 totals 14 residues. Trimming cost V 11 bases and J 5 bases, with 19 bases left between them. The CDR3 DNA sequence: TGTGCCGTCAACAGGGAGAGTAGGAGAAACACCATATATTTT. This gives the protein CAVNRESRRNTIYF.

The rearrangement links TRBV10-3 to TRBJ2-2, with 10 nucleotides matching TRBD1. Germline V gene lookup returns CDR1 ENHRY and CDR2 SYGVKD. The CDR3 loop spans 18 amino acids. V dropped 6 bases and J dropped 7; count of bases not matched to a gene: 17. CDR3 DNA: TGTGCCATCAGCGCCACCCAGGACAGGGGGTATGCGGGCGGGGAGCTGTTTTTT. Translating it yields CAISATQDRGYAGGELFF.

The chain is built from TRBV19 and TRBJ2-4; 14 bases align to TRBD2. This CDR3 region has 19 residues. CDR1 LNHDA and CDR2 SQIVND come from the germline V gene (reference sequence). V lost 5 bases and J lost 0; bases outside the gene matches: 9. The CDR3 sequence: CASSPSGTSGGLAKNIQYF. CDR3 nucleotide sequence: TGTGCCAGTAGTCCTTCCGGGACTAGCGGGGGACTAGCCAAAAACATTCAGTACTTC.

The CDR3 DNA reads TGTGCCACCAGCAGAGGGACGGGGGGAAACACCGGGGAGCTGTTTTTT. It yields the protein CATSRGTGGNTGELFF. This chain links TRBV15 with TRBJ2-2, with 7 bases aligning to TRBD2. Germline CDR1 is LNHNV and CDR2 is YYDKDF (reference sequence). The CDR3 covers 16 residues. V was pared by 1 base and J by 2 bases, with 4 bases of the junction left unmatched.

The chain has TRBV7-2 and TRBJ1-5; 8 nucleotides line up with TRBD1. Trimming at V came to 5 bases and at J to 5 bases, leaving 5 bases not matched to a gene. This CDR3 has 14 residues. Germline values: CDR1 SGHTA, CDR2 FQGNSA. The CDR3 loop is CASSRQGFDQPQHF. The DNA for the CDR3 is TGTGCCAGCAGCCGACAGGGGTTCGATCAGCCCCAGCATTTT.

The chain uses TRBV6-6 and TRBJ1-2; 9 bases line up with TRBD1. The V gene's germline CDR1 is MNHNY and CDR2 SVGAGI (reference sequence). V trimming: 6 bases; J trimming: 7 bases; junction bases outside the gene matches: 15. CDR3 size: 16 residues. CDR3 nucleotide sequence: TGTGCCAGCAGCCAGACGGAGGGGACAGGGAGTCTTGGCTACACCTTC. This codes for CASSQTEGTGSLGYTF.

The chain carries TRBV11-2 and TRBJ2-7, with D tentatively TRBD2 (5 bases). CDR1 SGHAT and CDR2 FQNNGV come from the germline V gene. The V and J ends lost 6 bases and 2 bases respectively, with 11 bases between them. The CDR3 runs 13 residues. The CDR3 here is CASRLGSTYEQYF. As DNA, the CDR3 is TGTGCCAGCAGACTAGGGTCCACCTACGAGCAGTACTTC. Full variable domain (outside the CDR3, taken from reference TRBV11-2 and TRBJ2-7): EAGVAQSPRYKIIEKRQSVAFWCNPISGHATLYWYQQILGQGPKLLIQFQNNGVVDDSQLPKDRFSAERLKGVDSTLKIQPAKLEDSAVYLCASRLGSTYEQYFGPGTRLTVT.

The rearrangement uses TRBV5-4 and TRBJ2-5, with no clear D. Per the germline V gene, CDR1 is SGHNT and CDR2 is YYREEE (reference sequence). This CDR3 spans 15 amino acids. V gave up 4 bases and J gave up 5 bases, with 18 bases separating them. The CDR3 sequence is CASSPREKSLETQYF. In DNA form, the CDR3 reads TGTGCCAGCAGCCCCCGCGAAAAGAGTTTGGAGACCCAGTACTTC.

The chain has TRBV7-3 and TRBJ2-1, with D unclear. V gave up 5 bases and J gave up 0 bases, with 11 bases separating them. The length of the CDR3 is 15 residues. From germline, CDR1 is SGHTA and CDR2 FQGTGA. The CDR3 spells CASSPARSSYNEQFF. As DNA, the CDR3 is TGTGCCAGCAGCCCGGCACGGAGCTCCTACAATGAGCAGTTCTTC.

The chain uses TRBV6-5 and TRBJ1-5; the D gene is possibly TRBD1 (5 bases). CDR1 and CDR2 (germline): MNHEY, SVGAGI. The CDR3 consists of 13 residues. V was trimmed by 10 bases and J by 1 base, leaving 11 bases between them. CDR3 bases: TGTGCCACCTCCCGGGGGAGCAATCAGCCCCAGCATTTT. Protein sequence: CATSRGSNQPQHF.